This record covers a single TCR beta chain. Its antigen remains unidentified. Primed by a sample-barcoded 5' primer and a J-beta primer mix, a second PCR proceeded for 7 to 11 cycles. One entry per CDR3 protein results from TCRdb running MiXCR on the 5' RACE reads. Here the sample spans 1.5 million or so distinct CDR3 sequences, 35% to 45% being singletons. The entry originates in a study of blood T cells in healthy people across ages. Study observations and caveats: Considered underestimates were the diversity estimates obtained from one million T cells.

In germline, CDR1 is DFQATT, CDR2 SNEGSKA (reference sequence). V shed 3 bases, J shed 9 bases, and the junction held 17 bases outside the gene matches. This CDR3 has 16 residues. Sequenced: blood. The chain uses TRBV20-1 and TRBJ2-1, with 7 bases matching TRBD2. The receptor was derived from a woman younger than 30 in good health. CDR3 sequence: CSASRAGRVWDTEQFF. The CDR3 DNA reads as TGCAGTGCTAGCCGAGCGGGGCGCGTTTGGGATACTGAGCAGTTCTTC.